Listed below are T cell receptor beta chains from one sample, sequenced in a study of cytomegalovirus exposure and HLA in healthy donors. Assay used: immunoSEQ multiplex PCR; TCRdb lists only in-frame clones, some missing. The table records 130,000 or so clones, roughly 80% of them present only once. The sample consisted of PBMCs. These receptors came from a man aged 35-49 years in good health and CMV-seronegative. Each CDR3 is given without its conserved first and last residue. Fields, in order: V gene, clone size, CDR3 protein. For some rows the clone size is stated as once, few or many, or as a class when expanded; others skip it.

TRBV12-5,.,ASGFSASYGYT
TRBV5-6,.,ASSRGGSGELF
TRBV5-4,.,ASSLAGGRYEQY
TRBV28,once,ASSLGGSNEKLF
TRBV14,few,ASSAPSSYNSPLH
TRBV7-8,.,ASSKGLAGAIYYEQY
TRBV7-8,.,ASSPRGGAGSDTQY
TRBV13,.,ASSYQTAGQVFSTEAF
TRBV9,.,ASSPSGEGIYEQY
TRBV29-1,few,SVLLRYNEQF
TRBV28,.,ASSMSGGVYEQY
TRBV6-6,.,ASSYSQTGGQY
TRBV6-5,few,ASSYSLAGSTDTQY
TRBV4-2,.,ASSQASGGDYEQY
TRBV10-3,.,AISDPDRGRYSPLH
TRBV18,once,ASSLRQGGDTGELF
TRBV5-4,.,ASSLKLGGSYNEQF
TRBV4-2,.,ASSQETGAYNSPLH
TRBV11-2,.,ASRLLRGRSYNEQF
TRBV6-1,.,ASVISNTGELF
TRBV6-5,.,ASSYEGLSNQPQH
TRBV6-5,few,ASSYPGSYNEQF
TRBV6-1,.,ASSERGQPNQPQH
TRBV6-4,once,ASSLYFVLRDYEQY
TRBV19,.,ASSITGSGANVLT
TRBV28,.,ASSIYGGGNQPQH
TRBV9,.,ASSGTRNIQY
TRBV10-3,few,ATQGPVASPLH
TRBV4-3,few,ASSQGTGGPAF
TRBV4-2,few,ASSGNRGLDQPQH
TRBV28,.,ASGQGRGKLF
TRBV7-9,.,ASRLQGSTGELF